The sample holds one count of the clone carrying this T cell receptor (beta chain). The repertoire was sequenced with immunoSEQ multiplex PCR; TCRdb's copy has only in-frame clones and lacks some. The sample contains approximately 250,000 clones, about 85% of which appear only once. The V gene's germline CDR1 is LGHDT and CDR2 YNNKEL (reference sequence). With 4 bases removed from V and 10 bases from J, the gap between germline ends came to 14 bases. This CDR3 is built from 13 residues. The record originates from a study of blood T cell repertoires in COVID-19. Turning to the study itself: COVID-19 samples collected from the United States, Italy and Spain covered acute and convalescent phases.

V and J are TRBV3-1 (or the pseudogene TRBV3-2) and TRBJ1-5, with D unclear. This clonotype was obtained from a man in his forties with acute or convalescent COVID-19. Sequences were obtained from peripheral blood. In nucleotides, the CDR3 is TGTGCCAGCAGCCCTGGTTCAGGCCTTCCCCAGCATTTT. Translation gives CASSPGSGLPQHF.